A single sample gave rise to the 32 T cell receptor beta chains below, sequenced in a study of beta chain features in type 1 diabetes. Expressed TCRB transcripts were sequenced after all isolated RNA was converted to cDNA. The repertoire was sequenced with immunoSEQ multiplex PCR; TCRdb's copy has only in-frame clones and lacks some. This table holds around 310,000 clones, 13% found once. Study-level findings and limits: All four CD4+ subsets of Type 1 diabetes patients contained TCRB CDR3s that were moderately but significantly shorter.

These receptors have no known antigen. The specimen sequenced was naive CD4+ T cells from blood. The receptors here all came from a woman aged 18-29 years with type 1 diabetes.

The chain couples TRBV25-1 to TRBJ2-5, with D possibly matching TRBD1 (6 bases). Per the germline V gene, CDR1 is MGHDK and CDR2 is SYGVNS. The V and J ends lost 3 bases and 2 bases respectively, with 10 bases between them. The CDR3 contains 14 residues. The CDR3 here is CASSDRGYQETQYF. CDR3 nucleotide sequence: TGTGCCAGCAGTGACAGGGGCTATCAAGAGACCCAGTACTTC.

This clone was seen more than once but under ten times. This sequence joins TRBV13 and TRBJ1-4; 9 nucleotides match TRBD1. The CDR3 runs to 13 residues. CDR1 and CDR2 from the germline V gene are PRHDT and FYEKMQ (reference sequence). V lost 7 bases to trimming and J lost 4 bases; unmatched junction nucleotides: 1. Written as DNA, the CDR3 is TGTGCCAGCACGGGACAGGGTAATGAAAAACTGTTTTTT. It encodes CASTGQGNEKLFF.

This clone was seen more than once but under ten times. The V gene is TRBV21-1, the J gene TRBJ1-2; the D segment call TRBD1 is taken from the table without a DNA check. TRBV21-1 is given as a pseudogene. This CDR3 contains 14 residues. CDR3 protein: CASRKGQGAHGYTF. The CDR3 nucleotides are TGTGCCAGCAGGAAAGGCCAGGGGGCACATGGCTACACCTTC.

Only a few counts were recorded for this clone. The genes are TRBV7-9 and TRBJ1-2, with D possibly TRBD1 on 6 matching bases. CDR3 size: 14 residues. Trimming shortened V by 5 bases and J by 2 bases, and 12 bases separated the two germline ends. CDR1 and CDR2 (germline): SEHNR, FQNEAQ (reference sequence). The DNA for the CDR3 is TGTGCCAGCAGCCTCGGACAGCAGAACTATGGCTACACCTTC. It yields the protein CASSLGQQNYGYTF.

This clone occurred a few times. This chain uses TRBV5-1 with TRBJ2-2; 12 positions match TRBD1. The CDR3 is 17 residues long. Germline V CDR1 and CDR2: SGHRS, YFSETQ. V shed 3 bases, J shed 4 bases, and the junction held 7 bases outside the gene matches. CDR3 in DNA: TGCGCCAGCAGCTCCCAGGGACAGGGGGCAGGCACCGGGGAGCTGTTTTTT. Its protein product is CASSSQGQGAGTGELFF.

V and J are TRBV7-8 and TRBJ2-1, with TRBD2 matching 7 bases. The CDR3 length is 15 residues. From germline, CDR1 is SGHVS and CDR2 FQNEAQ. The V and J ends lost 3 bases and 8 bases, in that order; junction bases with no gene match: 10. The chain's CDR3 is CASSFPGLREYEQFF. Written as DNA, the CDR3 is TGTGCCAGCAGCTTCCCGGGACTAAGAGAGTATGAGCAGTTCTTC. The full variable domain, completed using reference TRBV7-8 and TRBJ2-1, is GAGVSQSPRYKVAKRGQDVALRCDPISGHVSLFWYQQALGQGPEFLTYFQNEAQLDKSGLPSDRFFAERPEGSVSTLKIQRTQQEDSAVYLCASSFPGLREYEQFFGPGTRLTVL.

This clone has more than one count but fewer than ten. The rearrangement links TRBV19 to TRBJ2-1; 9 bases align to TRBD2. Losses at the gene ends were 6 bases for V and 7 bases for J; bases not matched to a gene: 10. This CDR3 is built from 15 residues. Germline CDR1 LNHDA, CDR2 SQIVND (reference sequence). The CDR3 coding sequence is TGTGCCAGTAGGGCGGGGGGGGCGGGCTATAATGAGCAGTTCTTC. As protein: CASRAGGAGYNEQFF.

The sample holds a few counts of this clone. The rearrangement uses TRBV5-1 and TRBJ2-1; TRBD2 might be the D (5 bases). Germline CDR1 and CDR2: SGHRS and YFSETQ. CDR3 size: 15 residues. The V gene lost 2 bases and the J gene lost 0 bases, with 9 bases spanning the gap. CDR3 protein: CASSFTAVSYNEQFF. In DNA form, the CDR3 reads TGCGCCAGCAGCTTCACAGCGGTCTCCTACAATGAGCAGTTCTTC.

In the case of this clone: The junction shows a germline mismatch at one end, possibly a read error. V is TRBV15 and J is TRBJ1-4; TRBD1 might be the D (5 bases). The CDR3 has 16 residues. Germline loops: CDR1 LNHNV, CDR2 YYDKDF (reference sequence). CDR3 in DNA: TGTGCCACCAGCAGAGATAATGGGGGGTCTAAGGAAAAACTGTTTTTT. This gives the protein CATSRDNGGSKEKLFF.

This clone was seen a handful of times. V usage is TRBV30 and J usage is TRBJ1-1; TRBD1 is a possible D gene (6 bases). Germline V gene sequence: CDR1 GTSNPN, CDR2 SVGIG (reference sequence). Trimming took 0 bases from V and 5 from J, leaving 16 bases between them. The CDR3 runs to 15 residues. CDR3 in amino acids: CAWSVRGRGYTEAFF. The CDR3 nucleotides are TGTGCCTGGAGTGTACGAGGCAGGGGTTATACTGAAGCTTTCTTT.

As concerns this clone: This sample includes further DNA sequences coding for the same CDR3. The chain recombines TRBV9 with TRBJ2-1; 11 bases line up with TRBD2. With 3 bases clipped from V and 4 bases from J, the junction kept 6 bases outside the gene matches. Germline V gene sequence: CDR1 SGDLS, CDR2 YYNGEE. CDR3 length: 16 amino acids. The CDR3 spells CASSATGTSGYNEQFF. Written as DNA, the CDR3 is TGTGCCAGCAGCGCAACCGGGACTAGCGGATACAATGAGCAGTTCTTC.

V is TRBV6-5 and J is TRBJ2-3; 8 nucleotides line up with TRBD2. Losses at the gene ends were 4 bases for V and 10 bases for J; bases not matched to a gene: 13. The CDR3 runs 15 residues. Germline-derived CDR1 and CDR2 are MNHEY and SVGAGI. The CDR3, as DNA: TGTGCCAGCAGTTCGCAAAGAACAGCGGGGGAAGCGCAGTATTTT. It yields the protein CASSSQRTAGEAQYF.

This clone was recorded a few times. The chain couples TRBV5-4 to TRBJ2-2, with D possibly matching TRBD2 (5 bases). The CDR3 is 17 amino acids. Germline V CDR1 and CDR2: SGHNT, YYREEE (reference sequence). The V end was cut by 4 bases, the J end by 6 bases, with 22 bases between. The CDR3, as DNA: TGTGCCAGCAGCGACCGGACTGGACTGCCTGAATCCGGGGAGCTGTTTTTT. Its protein is CASSDRTGLPESGELFF. The entire variable domain, with the rest obtained from reference TRBV5-4 and TRBJ2-2, is as follows: ETGVTQSPTHLIKTRGQQVTLRCSSQSGHNTVSWYQQALGQGPQFIFQYYREEENGRGNFPPRFSGLQFPNYSSELNVNALELDDSALYLCASSDRTGLPESGELFFGEGSRLTVL.

This clone was detected only a few times. J is TRBJ2-5 and V is TRBV5-1; 11 bases line up with TRBD2. V shed 2 bases and J 0 bases; nucleotides not matched to a gene: 3. Germline CDR1 reads SGHRS; CDR2 reads YFSETQ. The CDR3 covers 16 residues. DNA of the CDR3: TGCGCCAGCAGCTTCGGACTAGCGGGTTACCAAGAGACCCAGTACTTC. Translation: CASSFGLAGYQETQYF.

In this sample, this clone turned up a few times. The gene calls are TRBV5-1 and TRBJ2-1, with 11 bases that match TRBD2. The CDR3 has 15 residues. The germline V gene has CDR1 SGHRS and CDR2 YFSETQ. Trimming cost V 2 bases and J 9 bases; bases outside gene matches: 7. The CDR3 bases are TGCGCCAGCAGCTTAGAGACTAGCGGGATAAGTGAGCAGTTCTTC. This sequence encodes CASSLETSGISEQFF.

This clone was observed a few times. The chain links TRBV29-1 to TRBJ2-5; TRBD2 might be the D (6 bases). The germline V gene has CDR1 SQVTM and CDR2 ANQGSEA. CDR3 length: 13 residues. This CDR3 is CSGTLNLQETQYF. The CDR3 DNA reads as TGCAGTGGGACTCTCAACCTTCAAGAGACCCAGTACTTC.

This chain connects TRBV30 to TRBJ1-3; D not resolved. Germline lookup yields CDR1 GTSNPN and CDR2 SVGIG (reference sequence). The CDR3 contains 11 residues. V was trimmed by 4 bases and J by 2 bases, leaving 3 bases between them. Here the CDR3 DNA reads TGTGCCTGGACTCCTGGAAACACCATATATTTT. Protein sequence: CAWTPGNTIYF. The full variable domain, in which reference TRBV30 and TRBJ1-3 provide the parts outside the CDR3, is SQTIHQWPATLVQPVGSPLSLECTVEGTSNPNLYWYRQAAGRGLQLLFYSVGIGQISSEVPQNLSASRPQDRQFILSSKKLLLSDSGFYLCAWTPGNTIYFGEGSWLTVV.

This chain links TRBV29-1 with TRBJ1-2; D is unresolved. Trimming cost V 5 bases and J 4 bases, with 8 bases left between them. This CDR3 has 11 residues. The germline gives CDR1 SQVTM, CDR2 ANQGSEA. The CDR3 spells CSVRSLYGYTF. For the CDR3, the DNA is TGCAGCGTTAGGAGTCTCTATGGCTACACCTTC.

The V gene is TRBV27, the J gene TRBJ2-7; a weak D match, TRBD2 (7 bases). The CDR3 length is 13 residues. V was pared by 5 bases and J by 6 bases, with 14 bases between. From germline, CDR1 is MNHEY and CDR2 SMNVEV (reference sequence). The DNA for the CDR3 is TGTGCCAGCAGTCCCCTGGGGGGGCGCGAGCAGTACGTC. Its translation is CASSPLGGREQYV.

This sequence joins TRBV5-1 and TRBJ2-5; maybe TRBD2 (6 bases). The CDR3 consists of 15 residues. Germline CDR1 is SGHRS and CDR2 is YFSETQ. The V gene lost 3 bases and the J gene lost 4 bases, with 16 bases spanning the gap. CDR3 in amino acids: CASSWAGLGGETQYF. DNA for the CDR3: TGCGCCAGCAGCTGGGCGGGACTCGGGGGAGAGACCCAGTACTTC.

This clone was seen more than once but under ten times. V and J are TRBV5-6 and TRBJ2-7, with a weak D call TRBD2 (6 bases). V was pared by 0 bases and J by 3 bases, with 13 bases between. Germline V gene sequence: CDR1 SGHDT, CDR2 YYEEEE. The CDR3 has 15 amino acids. This chain's CDR3 is CASSLGAGTVYEQYF. The CDR3 DNA follows: TGTGCCAGCAGCTTGGGTGCGGGGACTGTCTACGAGCAGTACTTC.

As concerns this clone: Other DNA variants within this sample encode the same CDR3. The V and J genes are TRBV28 and TRBJ2-7; 8 bases align to TRBD1. The ends lost 5 bases at V and 0 bases at J; junction bases unmatched: 3. The CDR3 covers 14 residues. Germline CDR1 reads MDHEN; CDR2 reads SYDVKM. CDR3 DNA: TGTGCCAGCAGTCCAGGGGGCAGCTCCTACGAGCAGTACTTC. It translates to CASSPGGSSYEQYF.

The chain joins TRBV11-3 to TRBJ2-3; D is undetermined. Trimming removed 5 bases at V and 4 bases at J, with 10 bases between. Germline loops: CDR1 SGHNT, CDR2 YENEEA. This CDR3 is 13 amino acids long. This CDR3 reads CASSPFRADTQYF. CDR3 DNA sequence: TGTGCCAGCAGCCCCTTTCGGGCAGATACGCAGTATTTT.

The chain recombines TRBV11-1 with TRBJ2-7; possible D gene TRBD1, 5 bases. The CDR3 spans 13 residues. Germline V lookup: CDR1 SGHAT, CDR2 FQDESV (reference sequence). Trimming removed 3 bases from V and 6 bases from J, with 12 bases in between. CDR3 bases: TGTGCCAGCAGCTTGACAGAATTTCGCGAGCAGTACTTC. Protein product: CASSLTEFREQYF.

This clone has a handful of counts. This chain's CDR3 is CASSRDTNNEQFF. Written as DNA, the CDR3 is TGCGCCAGCAGTCGGGACACAAACAATGAGCAGTTCTTC. The chain joins TRBV23-1 to TRBJ2-1, with D tentatively TRBD1 (6 bases). TRBV23-1 is flagged as an ORF with uncertain function. CDR3 length equals 13 residues. The V end lost 4 bases, the J end lost 5 bases, and 9 bases lay between the germline ends.

This clone was detected only a few times. V is TRBV7-9 and J is TRBJ2-1; 8 bases are a match to TRBD2. Losses at the gene ends were 0 bases for V and 8 bases for J; bases not matched to a gene: 9. The CDR3 spans 16 residues. The germline V gene has CDR1 SEHNR and CDR2 FQNEAQ (reference sequence). CDR3 nucleotide sequence: TGTGCCAGCAGCTTAGCGCTGACGGGAGGGGGATATGAGCAGTTCTTC. Translation: CASSLALTGGGYEQFF.

This clone has more than one count but fewer than ten. V gene TRBV18 combines with J gene TRBJ2-7, with unresolved D. CDR3 length equals 14 residues. V was shortened by 1 base and J by 6 bases, with 13 bases between the two germline ends. Germline values: CDR1 KGHSH, CDR2 LQKENI. CDR3 loop: CASSPQDGQGEQYF. In nucleotides, the CDR3 is TGTGCCAGCTCACCACAGGATGGGCAAGGCGAGCAGTACTTC.

The chain has TRBV9 and TRBJ2-3; 8 bases agree with TRBD2. The V and J ends lost 3 bases and 5 bases, in that order; junction bases with no gene match: 2. The CDR3 is 13 amino acids. Germline V gene data show CDR1 as SGDLS and CDR2 as YYNGEE. The CDR3, as DNA: TGTGCCAGCAGCGCTCTAGCGGGAGATACGCAGTATTTT. Protein sequence: CASSALAGDTQYF.

The V and J genes are TRBV9 and TRBJ1-6; the D gene is possibly TRBD1 (5 bases). The germline V gene encodes CDR1 SGDLS and CDR2 YYNGEE. The CDR3 covers 14 residues. The germline V and J ends were trimmed by 4 bases and 4 bases, with 9 bases remaining between them. The CDR3 nucleotides read TGTGCCAGCAGCCTGGGGGGATATAATTCACCCCTCCACTTT. It specifies CASSLGGYNSPLHF.

The chain couples TRBV29-1 to TRBJ2-5; 9 bases agree with TRBD1. Germline lookup yields CDR1 SQVTM and CDR2 ANQGSEA. The CDR3 spans 16 residues. Trimming cost V 1 base and J 4 bases; bases outside gene matches: 10. CDR3 coding DNA: TGCAGCGTTGAAGGAGGGACAGGGCAGATAGGAGAGACCCAGTACTTC. Protein product: CSVEGGTGQIGETQYF.

The chain uses TRBV18 and TRBJ2-1; 8 bases align to TRBD2. Germline V gives CDR1 KGHSH, CDR2 LQKENI. The CDR3 is 15 amino acids. The V and J ends lost 3 bases and 1 base, in that order; junction bases with no gene match: 2. The CDR3 nucleotides read TGTGCCAGCTCACCCCCTAGCGGGTCCTACAATGAGCAGTTCTTC. As protein: CASSPPSGSYNEQFF.

The sample holds a few counts of this clone. This rearrangement joins TRBV25-1 to TRBJ2-1, with 11 bases lining up with TRBD2. Germline lookup yields CDR1 MGHDK and CDR2 SYGVNS. This CDR3 contains 17 residues. Trimming at V came to 2 bases and at J to 0 bases, leaving 3 bases not matched to a gene. The CDR3 region is CASSELAGGSSYNEQFF. The CDR3 nucleotides read TGTGCCAGCAGTGAACTAGCGGGAGGTAGCTCCTACAATGAGCAGTTCTTC.